This is a list of T cell receptor beta chains from one sample in a study of sequential checkpoint blockade in melanoma. The data were produced by immunoSEQ multiplex PCR, yet TCRdb's version contains in-frame clones alone and is incomplete. Of approximately 40,000 clones detected, just over 85% appear once; the ten largest clones hold around 10%. Sequencing used CD8+ T cells sorted from blood (inferred from file names), obtained from a patient given nivolumab and ipilimumab in sequence. The receptors stem from a human donor with melanoma. The CDR3 runs from the conserved cysteine through the conserved F or W. The D gene is left open where the match is weak. Clone size is stated in some rows and not others, as once, few, many or a class when expanded.

J | size | D | V | DNA | CDR3
TRBJ1-3 | . | . | TRBV9 | TGTGCCAGCAGCGTAGGTGTCAGCTCTGGAAACACCATATATTTT | CASSVGVSSGNTIYF
TRBJ2-7 | . | . | TRBV27 | TGTGCCAGCAGCCAGGGATTTCTTTACGAGCAGTACTTC | CASSQGFLYEQYF
TRBJ1-3 | . | . | TRBV27 | TGTGCCAGCAGTTTTCGCTCTGGAAACACCATATATTTT | CASSFRSGNTIYF
TRBJ1-3 | . | TRBD1 | TRBV10-3 | TGTGCCATCAGTGGGGACAGCGACTCTGGAAACACCATATATTTT | CAISGDSDSGNTIYF
TRBJ1-1 | . | TRBD1 | TRBV7-3 | TGTGCCAGCAGCTTAATACCCGGGACAGGGGCCTTTCGGAGCACTGAAGCTTTCTTT | CASSLIPGTGAFRSTEAFF
TRBJ2-4 | . | . | TRBV10-3 | TGTGCCATCGGAGGAGGGGGCGAAAACATTCAGTACTTC | CAIGGGGENIQYF
TRBJ2-3 | . | TRBD2 | TRBV7-9 | TGTGCCAGCAGCCCGAGGACTAGCGGGACCGCAGATACGCAGTATTTT | CASSPRTSGTADTQYF
TRBJ1-3 | few | TRBD1 | TRBV14 | TGTGCCAGCAGCCAAGAAAGCATGACAGGGGGAAACACCATATATTTT | CASSQESMTGGNTIYF
TRBJ2-1 | once | TRBD2 | TRBV7-9 | TGTGCCACTTCCGGGGGGTACAATGAGCAGTTCTTC | CATSGGYNEQFF
TRBJ1-1 | . | TRBD1 | TRBV7-9 | TGTGCCAGCAGACCAGGGGGCACTGAAGCTTTCTTT | CASRPGGTEAFF
TRBJ1-1 | . | . | TRBV19 | TGTGCCAGTAGTATTTCGGGGAACACTGAAGCTTTCTTT | CASSISGNTEAFF
TRBJ2-1 | . | . | TRBV19 | TGTGCCAGTAGTATAACTTTTGGAGGACCGAGGAACAATGAGCAGTTCTTC | CASSITFGGPRNNEQFF
TRBJ2-2 | . | . | TRBV10-1 | TGCGCCACGGCAGCGGTGGGGATCCCGAACACCGGGGAGCTGTTTTTT | CATAAVGIPNTGELFF
TRBJ2-7 | once | . | TRBV7-9 | TGTGCCAGCAGCTTAGAGGACAGAGCCTTCTACGAGCAGTACTTC | CASSLEDRAFYEQYF
TRBJ2-1 | . | TRBD1 | TRBV7-8 | TGTGCCAGCAGCCAAACAGGGGGCGCATCATATGAGCAGTTCTTC | CASSQTGGASYEQFF
TRBJ1-2 | . | . | TRBV15 | TGTGCCACCAGCACGCGGTTAGCTAACTATGGCTACACCTTC | CATSTRLANYGYTF
TRBJ1-4 | . | . | TRBV4-1 | TGCGCCAGCAGCCAATCGATCAGGGGTTTAGATGAAAAACTGTTTTTT | CASSQSIRGLDEKLFF
TRBJ1-1 | . | TRBD1 | TRBV5-4 | TGTGCCAGCAGGGGGCCAGGGGGTTTGGCTGAAGCTTTCTTT | CASRGPGGLAEAFF
TRBJ1-1 | . | . | TRBV27 | TGTGCCAGCAGTCCCCACACCCAGTGGGCCCCTGAAGCTTTCTTT | CASSPHTQWAPEAFF
TRBJ2-2 | . | TRBD2 | TRBV5-1 | TGCGCCAGCTTCGGGGGGGAGCTCGCCGGGGAGCTGTTTTTT | CASFGGELAGELFF
TRBJ2-5 | . | . | TRBV19 | TGTGCCAGTAGTATAGGGGAGGAAGAGACCCAGTACTTC | CASSIGEEETQYF
TRBJ2-1 | few | TRBD2 | TRBV27 | TGTGCCAGCAAGACTAGCGGCCGTTCTTCTTACAATGAGCAGTTCTTC | CASKTSGRSSYNEQFF
TRBJ2-1 | . | TRBD2 | TRBV7-3 | TGTGCCAGCAGCTCTAGCGGGTACAATGAGCAGTTCTTC | CASSSSGYNEQFF
TRBJ1-3 | . | . | TRBV28 | TGTGCCAGCAGGGGAGGCAGGGCATCTGGAAACACCATATATTTT | CASRGGRASGNTIYF
TRBJ2-1 | . | . | TRBV4-2 | TGTGCCAGCAGCCAAGACCCCAGTCGGGGGGAGCAGTTCTTC | CASSQDPSRGEQFF
TRBJ2-7 | . | . | TRBV29-1 | TGCAGCGTTGACGGCGGGGACGGTACCTACGAGCAGTACTTC | CSVDGGDGTYEQYF
TRBJ2-5 | . | . | TRBV7-3 | TGTGCCAGCAGCTTAGGAACTAGCCCTTACCAAGAGACCCAGTACTTC | CASSLGTSPYQETQYF
TRBJ2-7 | . | TRBD1 | TRBV2 | TGTGCCAGCAAGGGGGCAGCGTCCTACGAGCAGTACTTC | CASKGAASYEQYF
TRBJ2-5 | . | . | TRBV7-9 | TGTGCCAGCAGCCCTGCCCTAGAAGAGACCCAGTACTTC | CASSPALEETQYF
TRBJ2-1 | once | . | TRBV28 | TGTGCCAGCAGGAAGACAGAGAACTCCTACAATGAGCAGTTCTTC | CASRKTENSYNEQFF
TRBJ2-7 | . | TRBD2 | TRBV27 | TGTGCCAGCAGTCCCGGGACTAGCGGGAGTATCCGAGACTTC | CASSPGTSGSIRDF
TRBJ1-1 | once | TRBD1 | TRBV29-1 | TGCAGCGTTGCACCCACAGGGGTGAGCACTGAAGCTTTCTTT | CSVAPTGVSTEAFF
TRBJ1-1 | . | . | TRBV19 | TGTGCCAGTAATTCCGGACGGACAGTAACGAACACTGAAGCTTTCTTT | CASNSGRTVTNTEAFF
TRBJ2-2 | . | TRBD1 | TRBV19 | TGTGCCAGTAGTATAGGGACAGGGTACGGAGGGGTTGGCCGGGAGCTGTTTTTT | CASSIGTGYGGVGRELFF
TRBJ2-5 | once | . | TRBV21-1 | TGTGCCAGCAGCAAGACAGGGTCGGAGACCCAGTACTTC | CASSKTGSETQYF
TRBJ2-7 | . | TRBD2 | TRBV5-4 | TGTGCCAGCAGCTTTGAAGGAGCGGGAGTGTACGAGCAGTACTTC | CASSFEGAGVYEQYF
TRBJ2-3 | . | TRBD2 | TRBV5-1 | TGCGCCAGCAGCCCTAGACTAGCGACTAGCACAGATACGCAGTATTTT | CASSPRLATSTDTQYF
TRBJ2-7 | . | . | TRBV7-9 | TGTGCCAGCAGCTCACCAGGGTCCTACGAGCAGTACTTC | CASSSPGSYEQYF
TRBJ2-1 | . | TRBD2 | TRBV5-1 | TGCGCCAGCAGGCAGAACCGGGACTACCCCTATGAGCAGTTCTTC | CASRQNRDYPYEQFF
TRBJ2-1 | . | . | TRBV2 | TGTGCCAGCCAAGTAGGGGCGGGGTCGTACTACAATGAGCAGTTCTTC | CASQVGAGSYYNEQFF
TRBJ1-2 | . | . | TRBV6-6 | TGTGCCAGCTCCCACGGGGGAGAGGGCTACACCTTC | CASSHGGEGYTF
TRBJ2-7 | . | TRBD1 | TRBV5-6 | TGTGCCAGCAGCTTGGCTACAGGGGGCGCAGACGAGCAGTACTTC | CASSLATGGADEQYF
TRBJ2-1 | . | . | TRBV6-5 | TGTGCCAGCAGTTACGGCGGTAATGAGCAGTTCTTC | CASSYGGNEQFF
TRBJ2-3 | . | . | TRBV14 | TGTGCCAGCAGCCAGTTGGCGGAAAGCACAGATACGCAGTATTTT | CASSQLAESTDTQYF
TRBJ1-2 | . | . | TRBV19 | TGTGCCAGTAGTATGTTGGCAGTTACTAACTATGGCTACACCTTC | CASSMLAVTNYGYTF
TRBJ2-7 | once | . | TRBV7-6 | TGTGCCAGCAGCTTAGGGGGAGGATCCTACGAGCAGTACTTC | CASSLGGGSYEQYF
TRBJ1-5 | . | TRBD1 | TRBV28 | TGTGCCAGCAGTTTCCGGACAGGGGGCAATCAGCCCCAGCATTTT | CASSFRTGGNQPQHF
TRBJ2-7 | . | TRBD1 | TRBV7-9 | TGTGCCAGCAGCCGTCAGGGGGCCTACGAGCAGTACTTC | CASSRQGAYEQYF
TRBJ2-7 | . | . | TRBV6-5 | TGTGCCAGCAGTACCGGGGACACCTTCTACGAGCAGTACTTC | CASSTGDTFYEQYF
TRBJ2-1 | . | . | TRBV9 | TGTGCCAGCAGCGTGACAGACTACAATGAGCAGTTCTTC | CASSVTDYNEQFF
TRBJ2-7 | . | TRBD1 | TRBV29-1 | TGCAGCGTAGAAGTCGGGACAGGGGACTACGAGCAGTACTTC | CSVEVGTGDYEQYF
TRBJ2-7 | . | TRBD2 | TRBV5-1 | TGCGCCAGCAGCTTGACTAGCGGAGGGCTCGAGCAGTACTTC | CASSLTSGGLEQYF
TRBJ1-2 | . | TRBD1 | TRBV6-1 | TGTGCCAGCAGTGGAGAGGACAGGGCGAACTATGGCTACACCTTC | CASSGEDRANYGYTF